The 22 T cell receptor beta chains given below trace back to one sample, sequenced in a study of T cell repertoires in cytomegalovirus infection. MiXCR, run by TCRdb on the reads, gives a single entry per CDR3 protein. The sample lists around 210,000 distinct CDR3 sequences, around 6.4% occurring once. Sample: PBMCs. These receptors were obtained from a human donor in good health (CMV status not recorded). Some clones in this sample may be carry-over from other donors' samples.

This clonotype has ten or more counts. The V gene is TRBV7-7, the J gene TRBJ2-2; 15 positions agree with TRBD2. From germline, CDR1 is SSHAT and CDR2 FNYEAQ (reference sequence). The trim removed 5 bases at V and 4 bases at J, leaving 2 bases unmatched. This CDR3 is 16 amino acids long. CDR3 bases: TGTGCCAGCAGCGGACTAGCGGGGGGGCTCACCGGGGAGCTGTTTTTT. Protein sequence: CASSGLAGGLTGELFF.

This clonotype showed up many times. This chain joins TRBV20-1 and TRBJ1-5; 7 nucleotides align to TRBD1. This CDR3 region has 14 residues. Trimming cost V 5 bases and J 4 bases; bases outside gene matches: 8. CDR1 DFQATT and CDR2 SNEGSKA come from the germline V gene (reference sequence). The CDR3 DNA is TGCAGTGCTGGTGGACAGGACCATAATCAGCCCCAGCATTTT. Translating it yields CSAGGQDHNQPQHF.

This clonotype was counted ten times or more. The CDR3 bases are TGCAGCGTTGTCTCGGGGATTTTCCAAGAGACCCAGTACTTC. The encoded protein is CSVVSGIFQETQYF. The chain employs TRBV29-1 and TRBJ2-5; a possible D gene is TRBD2 (5 bases). Trimming took off 4 bases at V and 1 base at J, with 13 bases between the two ends. The V gene's germline CDR1 is SQVTM and CDR2 ANQGSEA. The CDR3 totals 14 residues.

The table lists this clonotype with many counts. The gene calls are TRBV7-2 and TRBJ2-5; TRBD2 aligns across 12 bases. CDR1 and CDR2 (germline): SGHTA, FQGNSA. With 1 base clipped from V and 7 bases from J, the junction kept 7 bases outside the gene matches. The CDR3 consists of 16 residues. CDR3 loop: CASSLELAGGQWTQYF. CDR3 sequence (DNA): TGTGCCAGCAGCTTAGAACTAGCGGGGGGCCAGTGGACCCAGTACTTC.

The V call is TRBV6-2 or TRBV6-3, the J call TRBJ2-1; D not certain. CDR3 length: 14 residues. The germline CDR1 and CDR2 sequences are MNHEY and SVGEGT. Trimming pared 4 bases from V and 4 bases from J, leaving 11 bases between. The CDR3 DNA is TGTGCCAGCAGTTGGGCAGGATTTTACAATGAGCAGTTCTTC. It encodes CASSWAGFYNEQFF.

The CDR3 coding sequence is TGTGCCAGCAGTTCAGCAGGGGGCAGAGAACAGCCCCAGCATTTT. It codes for CASSSAGGREQPQHF. The rearrangement joins TRBV28 to TRBJ1-5; TRBD1 agrees at 8 bases. The germline gives CDR1 MDHEN, CDR2 SYDVKM. This CDR3 is 15 amino acids long. The V gene end was trimmed by 4 bases and the J gene end by 7 bases; junction bases not matched to a gene: 9.

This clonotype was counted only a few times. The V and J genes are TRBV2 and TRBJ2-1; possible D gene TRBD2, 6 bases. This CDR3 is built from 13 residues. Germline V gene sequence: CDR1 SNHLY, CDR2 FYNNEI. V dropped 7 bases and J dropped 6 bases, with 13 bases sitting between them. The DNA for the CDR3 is TGTGCCAGCACTTTGGGACTTTCCAATGAGCAGTTCTTC. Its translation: CASTLGLSNEQFF.

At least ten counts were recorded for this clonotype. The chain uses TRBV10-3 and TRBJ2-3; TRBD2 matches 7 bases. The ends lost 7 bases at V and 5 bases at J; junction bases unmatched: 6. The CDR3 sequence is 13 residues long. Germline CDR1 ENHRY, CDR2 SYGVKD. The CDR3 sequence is CAIMGGGVDTQYF. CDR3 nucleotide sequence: TGTGCCATCATGGGCGGGGGTGTAGATACGCAGTATTTT.

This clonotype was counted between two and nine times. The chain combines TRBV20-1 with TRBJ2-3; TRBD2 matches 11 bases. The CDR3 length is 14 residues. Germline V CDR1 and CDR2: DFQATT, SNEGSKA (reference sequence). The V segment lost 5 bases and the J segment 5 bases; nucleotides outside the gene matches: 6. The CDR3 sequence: CSASTSGVGDTQYF. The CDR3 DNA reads TGCAGTGCTTCGACTAGCGGGGTTGGAGATACGCAGTATTTT.

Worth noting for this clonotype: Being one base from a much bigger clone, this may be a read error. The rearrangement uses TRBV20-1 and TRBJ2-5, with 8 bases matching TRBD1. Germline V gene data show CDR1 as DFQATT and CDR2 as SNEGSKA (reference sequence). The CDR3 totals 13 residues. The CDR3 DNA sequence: TGCAGTCCTGGAGGGCAGGGGGCTGAGACCCAGTGCTTC. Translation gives CSPGGQGAETQCF.

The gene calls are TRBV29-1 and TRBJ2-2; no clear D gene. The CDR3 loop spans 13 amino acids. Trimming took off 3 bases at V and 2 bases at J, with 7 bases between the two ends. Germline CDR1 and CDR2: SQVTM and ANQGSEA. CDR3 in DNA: TGCAGCGTTGACCCAGATAACACCGGGGAGCTGTTTTTT. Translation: CSVDPDNTGELFF.

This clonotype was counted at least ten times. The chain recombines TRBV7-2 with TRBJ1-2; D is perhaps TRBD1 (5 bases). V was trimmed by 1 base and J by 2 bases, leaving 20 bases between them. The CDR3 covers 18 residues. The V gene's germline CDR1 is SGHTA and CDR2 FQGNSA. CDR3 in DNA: TGTGCCAGCAGCTTAGTCGCCGGGGCCAGTGCTCAGAACTATGGCTACACCTTC. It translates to CASSLVAGASAQNYGYTF.

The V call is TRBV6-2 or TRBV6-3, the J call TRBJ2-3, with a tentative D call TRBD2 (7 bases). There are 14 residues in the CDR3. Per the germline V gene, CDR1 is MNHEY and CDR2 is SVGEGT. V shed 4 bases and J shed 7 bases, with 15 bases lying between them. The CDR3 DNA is TGTGCCAGCAGTTCCTCGGGGGGCCTGAATACGCAGTATTTT. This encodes CASSSSGGLNTQYF.

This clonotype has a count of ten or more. In DNA, the CDR3 is TGTGCCACCAGCGATGGGGCGGGGAGCACAGATACGCAGTATTTT. The encoded protein is CATSDGAGSTDTQYF. The J gene is TRBJ2-3, the V gene TRBV15, with D maybe TRBD2 (6 bases). CDR1 and CDR2 from the germline V gene are LNHNV and YYDKDF (reference sequence). The CDR3 is 15 amino acids. Trimming left V 5 bases short and J 0 bases short, with 12 bases between.

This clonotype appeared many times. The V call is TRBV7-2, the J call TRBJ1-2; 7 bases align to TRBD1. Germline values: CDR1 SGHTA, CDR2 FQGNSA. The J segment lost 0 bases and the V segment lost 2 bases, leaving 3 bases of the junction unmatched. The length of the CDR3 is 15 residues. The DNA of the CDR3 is TGTGCCAGCAGCTTAAGCACAGGGGCTAACTATGGCTACACCTTC. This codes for CASSLSTGANYGYTF.

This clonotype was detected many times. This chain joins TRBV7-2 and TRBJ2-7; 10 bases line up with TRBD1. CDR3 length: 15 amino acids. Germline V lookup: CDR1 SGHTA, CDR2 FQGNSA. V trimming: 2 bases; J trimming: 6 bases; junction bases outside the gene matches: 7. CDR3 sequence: CASSLNRDRGGEQYF. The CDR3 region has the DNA TGTGCCAGCAGCTTAAATCGGGACAGGGGTGGCGAGCAGTACTTC. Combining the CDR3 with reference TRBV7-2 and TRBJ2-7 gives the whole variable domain GAGVSQSPSNKVTEKGKDVELRCDPISGHTALYWYRQSLGQGLEFLIYFQGNSAPDKSGLPSDRFSAERTGGSVSTLTIQRTQQEDSAVYLCASSLNRDRGGEQYFGPGTRLTVT.

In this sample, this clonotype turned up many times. This CDR3 is CASSGPHESEDTGELFF. The CDR3 DNA sequence: TGTGCCAGCAGCGGCCCTCATGAGTCCGAGGACACCGGGGAGCTGTTTTTT. The V and J genes are TRBV2 and TRBJ2-2; D gene ambiguous. Looked up from germline, CDR1 is SNHLY and CDR2 is FYNNEI. Trimming removed 6 bases at V and 3 bases at J, with 20 bases between. This CDR3 is built from 17 residues.

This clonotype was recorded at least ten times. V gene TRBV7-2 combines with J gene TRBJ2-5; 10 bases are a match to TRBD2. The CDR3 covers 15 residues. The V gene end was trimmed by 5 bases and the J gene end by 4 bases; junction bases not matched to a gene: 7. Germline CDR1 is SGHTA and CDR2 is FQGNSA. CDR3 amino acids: CASSGLAVGGETQYF. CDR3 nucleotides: TGTGCCAGCAGCGGACTAGCGGTGGGGGGAGAGACCCAGTACTTC.

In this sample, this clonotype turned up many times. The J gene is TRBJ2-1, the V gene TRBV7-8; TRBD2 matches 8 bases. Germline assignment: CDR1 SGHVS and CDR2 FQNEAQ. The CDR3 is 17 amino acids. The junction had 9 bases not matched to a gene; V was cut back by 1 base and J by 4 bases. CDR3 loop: CASSLVGGRGAYNEQFF. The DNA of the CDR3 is TGTGCCAGCAGCTTAGTCGGCGGGCGGGGGGCGTACAATGAGCAGTTCTTC. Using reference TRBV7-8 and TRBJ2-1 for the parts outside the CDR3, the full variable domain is GAGVSQSPRYKVAKRGQDVALRCDPISGHVSLFWYQQALGQGPEFLTYFQNEAQLDKSGLPSDRFFAERPEGSVSTLKIQRTQQEDSAVYLCASSLVGGRGAYNEQFFGPGTRLTVL.

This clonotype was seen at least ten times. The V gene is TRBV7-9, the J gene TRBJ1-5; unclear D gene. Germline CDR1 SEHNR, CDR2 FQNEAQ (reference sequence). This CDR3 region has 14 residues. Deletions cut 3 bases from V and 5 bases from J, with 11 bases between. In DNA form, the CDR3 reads TGTGCCAGCAGCTTTCGGGATCGGGATCAGCCCCAGCATTTT. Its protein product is CASSFRDRDQPQHF.

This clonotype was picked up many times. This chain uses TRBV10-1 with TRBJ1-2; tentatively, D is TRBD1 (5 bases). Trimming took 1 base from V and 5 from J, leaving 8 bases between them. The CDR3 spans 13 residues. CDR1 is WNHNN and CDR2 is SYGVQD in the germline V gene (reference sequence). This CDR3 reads CASSEWGSYGYTF. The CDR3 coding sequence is TGCGCCAGCAGTGAGTGGGGGAGTTATGGCTACACCTTC.

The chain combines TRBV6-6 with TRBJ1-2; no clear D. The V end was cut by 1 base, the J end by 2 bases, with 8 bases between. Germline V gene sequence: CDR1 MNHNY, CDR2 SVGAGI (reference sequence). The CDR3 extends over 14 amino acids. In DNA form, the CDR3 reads TGTGCCAGCAGTTACTGGACCGCGAACTATGGCTACACCTTC. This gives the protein CASSYWTANYGYTF.